This T cell receptor beta chain was retrieved from a study of control samples from healthy donors and cancer patients. Germline CDR1 reads LNHDA; CDR2 reads SQIVND (reference sequence). This CDR3 spans 14 amino acids. V was cut by 8 bases and J by 4 bases, with 17 bases left in between. Libraries were prepared by immunoSEQ multiplex PCR; TCRdb keeps only in-frame clonotypes and omits some of them. The sample shows over 100,000 clones, approximately 89% of them seen only once. The sample comprised blood. The TCR sequence derives from a middle-aged man in good health. V gene TRBV19 combines with J gene TRBJ1-2; D ambiguous. In DNA form, the CDR3 reads TGTGCCAGTCATGCAGGTCAGGCCTCCTATGGCTACACCTTC. It codes for CASHAGQASYGYTF.